This TCR beta chain was observed in a study of human T cells and chemical hapten exposure (dated by TCRdb to the early 2020s). Regarding the study in general: For sensitization, 2% DPC in acetone was applied to a roughly 2 cm by roughly 2 cm area of upper inner arm skin. Throughout the roughly 23-week study period, patients were also given weekly therapeutic DPC doses on the scalp. Patch testing on the upper back used Finn chambers containing 0.01% DPC, with scoring done after 6 days according to International Contact Dermatitis Research Group standards. Alopecia areata with under or over 50% scalp involvement, alopecia totalis and alopecia universalis were represented in the patient cohort, which was mostly female. Libraries were pooled for sequencing, and variation in per-sample TCR yields was attributed mainly to small differences in library volumes within the pool. Peripheral blood TCR repertoire changes were tracked in vivo in alopecia patients during primary and secondary sensitization to the hapten diphenylcyclopropenone (DPC). Blood samples were taken from patients before sensitization (week 0) and at 2, 6 and about 24 weeks after DPC sensitization. Blood for TCR sequencing was provided by twenty-nine alopecia patients at one to four time points (pre-sensitization, 2, 6 and 24 weeks).

V was cut back by 8 bases and J by 1 base, leaving a gap of 16 bases between them. Including cysteine and phenylalanine, the CDR3 has 15 amino acids. Only the CDR3 part of the read is kept: 45 bases, read in frame from the first base. The full study reports these points: The number of TCRs above 1 in 1000 frequency did not change with DPC sensitization; there was no evidence of global repertoire structure alterations. Significantly more large CDR3 similarity clusters were formed by expanded TCRs than by pre-sensitization or healthy control sets, consistent with antigen-driven responses. Alopecia, a presumed autoimmune disease, was present in all patients, so the immune response of the patients might differ from that of healthy individuals. Repeated subsampling changed both the strength of the expansion versus patch-test correlation and the threshold at which that correlation became significant. The number of PT1 expanded TCRs positively correlated with patch test score, significant at thresholds 8, 16 and 32 but not 4.

This clonotype was detected many times. The target of this receptor is not known. Base qualities are missing; no much larger clone stands one base away. The library was built by means of RACE. Sequencer: NextSeq 500. During library preparation, unique molecular identifiers were attached to individual cDNA molecules so that TCRs could be counted in a quantitative, reproducible way. Each blood RNA sample was used to sequence both TCR alpha and TCR beta chains. The study's processing was this. The median number of TCRs per sample was roughly 98,000, ranging from roughly 20,000 to 700,000. V, J and CDR3 annotation of the TCR reads was carried out using the Decombinator software suite. For PS versus PT1 abundance plots, all samples were subsampled to the same number of TCRs (28,000). Expanded TCRs were defined as absent before sensitization and observed at least eight times at the 2-week time point. TCRdb trimmed public reads at Q25 via fastp, called clones via MiXCR and kept in-frame beta chains. Each entry is one CDR3 protein sequence, shown with its most common DNA and genes. The V and J calls were not made by the authors but by TCRdb's processing. In this sample the table shows around 380,000 distinct CDR3 sequences, 5.5% of which occur a single time. About 8.2% of the sample is taken by the ten largest.

Per the publication, the time point label means: pre-sensitization, week 0. Taken with the paper, the label for treatment or condition translates to: therapeutic diphenylcyclopropenone sensitization with weekly scalp DPC. At every patch-test visit, the blood draw took place before the patch test was put on. Patients were considered eligible if aged 18 to 70, diagnosed with alopecia and deemed suitable for DPC therapy, and patients were excluded if pregnant. Total RNA was extracted from unfractionated whole blood that had been collected in Tempus Blood RNA tubes. The sequences come from whole blood, collected in connection with sensitization to the hapten diphenylcyclopropenone (DPC). The TCR was taken from a woman under 30 with alopecia areata. Some clones in this sample may be carry-over from other donors' samples. The V and J genes are TRBV12-3 or TRBV12-4 and TRBJ2-3, and perhaps TRBD1 as D gene, on 5 matching bases. At the DNA level, the sequence is TGTGCCAGCCGTAAGGGGTCCGTGGGCACAGATACGCAGTATTTT. It translates as CASRKGSVGTDTQYF.